What follows are 32 T cell receptor beta chains derived from one specimen sequenced in a study of blood T cell repertoires in COVID-19. The table came from immunoSEQ multiplex PCR; TCRdb's copy has only in-frame clones and leaves some out. This table has around 190,000 clones, more than 75% appearing once. Sequences were obtained from peripheral blood. The receptors come from a woman aged 45-65 years with active or convalescent COVID-19.

The V gene is TRBV30, the J gene TRBJ1-5; D unclear. Germline V CDR1 and CDR2: GTSNPN, SVGIG (reference sequence). The CDR3 extends over 13 amino acids. Deletions cut 1 base from V and 7 bases from J, with 11 bases between. The CDR3 protein is CAWSGGSGQPQHF. In nucleotides, the CDR3 is TGTGCCTGGAGTGGCGGATCGGGGCAGCCCCAGCATTTT.

This chain links TRBV11-2 with TRBJ1-1; D remains unclear. CDR1 SGHAT and CDR2 FQNNGV come from the germline V gene. The CDR3 runs 13 residues. Trimming removed 5 bases at V and 1 base at J, with 8 bases between. The CDR3 loop is CASSADWNTEAFF. In DNA form, the CDR3 reads TGTGCCAGCAGCGCTGACTGGAACACTGAAGCTTTCTTT.

The gene calls are TRBV6-5 and TRBJ1-2; D remains unclear. The germline V gene encodes CDR1 MNHEY and CDR2 SVGAGI. The V end was cut by 11 bases, the J end by 0 bases, with 16 bases between. The CDR3 runs to 14 residues. The CDR3 spells CAVKSGDTNYGYTF. The CDR3 nucleotides read TGTGCCGTTAAAAGCGGGGATACTAACTATGGCTACACCTTC.

The rearrangement joins TRBV29-1 to TRBJ2-3; 9 positions agree with TRBD2. J was trimmed by 2 bases and V by 6 bases; bases with no gene match: 9. Per the germline V gene, CDR1 is SQVTM and CDR2 is ANQGSEA. The CDR3 runs to 15 residues. The CDR3 here is CSVTPRGGATDTQYF. CDR3 nucleotide sequence: TGCAGCGTAACCCCCCGCGGGGGGGCCACAGATACGCAGTATTTT.

V and J are TRBV7-2 and TRBJ2-7, with a tentative D call TRBD2 (6 bases). V lost 5 bases and J 0 bases, leaving 17 bases between the germline ends. Looked up from germline, CDR1 is SGHTA and CDR2 is FQGNSA. CDR3 length: 16 residues. The CDR3 bases are TGTGCCAGCAGCCCACCGGACTACTCTAGCTCCTACGAGCAGTACTTC. Protein sequence: CASSPPDYSSSYEQYF. The full variable domain, in which reference TRBV7-2 and TRBJ2-7 provide the parts outside the CDR3, is GAGVSQSPSNKVTEKGKDVELRCDPISGHTALYWYRQSLGQGLEFLIYFQGNSAPDKSGLPSDRFSAERTGGSVSTLTIQRTQQEDSAVYLCASSPPDYSSSYEQYFGPGTRLTVT.

This chain joins TRBV3-1 (or the pseudogene TRBV3-2) and TRBJ2-7, with 8 bases aligning to TRBD1. This CDR3 has 14 residues. The trim removed 1 base at V and 4 bases at J, leaving 3 bases unmatched. Germline V CDR1 and CDR2: LGHDT, YNNKEL (reference sequence). The CDR3 protein is CASSQGTGLYEQYF. The CDR3 nucleotides read TGTGCCAGCAGCCAAGGGACAGGGCTTTACGAGCAGTACTTC.

In DNA, the CDR3 is TGTGCCAGTAGTTTCCATCCCCCTAGCAAAAACATTCAGTACTTC. It is translated as CASSFHPPSKNIQYF. The chain is built from TRBV19 and TRBJ2-4; D is unclear. Germline V gives CDR1 LNHDA, CDR2 SQIVND (reference sequence). V lost 5 bases to trimming and J lost 3 bases, with 14 bases between them. CDR3 length: 15 amino acids.

This sequence joins TRBV30 and TRBJ2-7, with 8 bases identical to TRBD1. Unmatched junction bases numbered 9, after V lost 2 bases and J lost 6 bases. Germline-derived CDR1 and CDR2 are GTSNPN and SVGIG (reference sequence). This CDR3 is built from 14 residues. The CDR3 region is CAWSYKTGASEQYF. The DNA for the CDR3 is TGTGCCTGGAGTTACAAGACAGGGGCGTCCGAGCAGTACTTC. The variable domain in full, with the rest retrieved from reference TRBV30 and TRBJ2-7, is SQTIHQWPATLVQPVGSPLSLECTVEGTSNPNLYWYRQAAGRGLQLLFYSVGIGQISSEVPQNLSASRPQDRQFILSSKKLLLSDSGFYLCAWSYKTGASEQYFGPGTRLTVT.

The chain combines TRBV3-1 (or the pseudogene TRBV3-2) with TRBJ1-4; D is uncertain. The CDR3 runs to 17 residues. CDR1 LGHDT and CDR2 YNNKEL come from the germline V gene (reference sequence). Trimming removed 0 bases from V and 6 bases from J, with 17 bases in between. CDR3 sequence reads: CASSQDSGVYVYEKLFF. CDR3 coding DNA: TGTGCCAGCAGCCAAGATAGCGGGGTTTACGTTTATGAAAAACTGTTTTTT.

J is TRBJ2-1 and V is TRBV4-3; 7 bases are a match to TRBD2. The CDR3 totals 17 residues. CDR1 LGHNA and CDR2 YSLEER come from the germline V gene. With 3 bases clipped from V and 7 bases from J, the junction kept 15 bases outside the gene matches. The CDR3 loop reads CASSHSMGGSGRNEQFF. The CDR3 coding sequence is TGCGCCAGCAGCCATTCAATGGGCGGGAGTGGACGGAATGAGCAGTTCTTC.

V and J are TRBV2 and TRBJ1-5; perhaps TRBD1 as D (5 bases). The V gene lost 4 bases and the J gene lost 7 bases, with 11 bases spanning the gap. Germline V lookup: CDR1 SNHLY, CDR2 FYNNEI. This CDR3 spans 13 amino acids. The CDR3 is CASSAGSGQPQHF. DNA of the CDR3: TGTGCCAGCAGTGCAGGGTCTGGGCAGCCCCAGCATTTT.

This sequence joins TRBV29-1 and TRBJ1-2; the D is unclear. Germline CDR1 and CDR2: SQVTM and ANQGSEA. V lost 4 bases to trimming and J lost 6 bases, with 12 bases between them. The CDR3 runs 12 residues. CDR3 bases: TGCAGCGTTGTTGACAACTTAAATGGCTACACCTTC. Translated, it gives CSVVDNLNGYTF.

The chain employs TRBV4-3 and TRBJ2-5; possible D gene TRBD2, 6 bases. The germline V gene encodes CDR1 LGHNA and CDR2 YSLEER. V was shortened by 5 bases and J by 4 bases, with 14 bases between the two germline ends. There are 14 residues in the CDR3. The CDR3 DNA is TGCGCCAGCAGCTCACAGGAGGGTGGAGAGACCCAGTACTTC. Translation gives CASSSQEGGETQYF.

This clone has a handful of counts. The chain carries TRBV7-2 and TRBJ1-4; D gene unclear. The length of the CDR3 is 16 residues. V was cut by 5 bases and J by 0 bases, with 13 bases left in between. The V gene's germline CDR1 is SGHTA and CDR2 FQGNSA. CDR3 loop: CASSRRSGSTNEKLFF. CDR3 in DNA: TGTGCCAGCAGCCGTCGTTCGGGGTCAACTAATGAAAAACTGTTTTTT.

In the case of this clone: This sample includes further DNA sequences coding for the same CDR3. The rearrangement uses TRBV7-3 and TRBJ1-1; TRBD1 matches at 7 bases. The CDR3 loop spans 14 amino acids. Looked up from germline, CDR1 is SGHTA and CDR2 is FQGTGA. Trimming removed 2 bases from V and 1 base from J; junction bases left unmatched: 1. This CDR3 is CASSLAGGNTEAFF. The DNA for the CDR3 is TGTGCCAGCAGCTTAGCAGGGGGGAACACTGAAGCTTTCTTT.

This clone was detected only a few times. This chain uses TRBV28 with TRBJ1-4; D may be TRBD1 (5 bases). The V and J ends lost 1 base and 10 bases respectively, with 19 bases between them. CDR1 is MDHEN and CDR2 is SYDVKM in the germline V gene. The CDR3 extends over 16 amino acids. The CDR3: CASSLLTPGSRGKLFF. As DNA, the CDR3 is TGTGCCAGCAGTTTATTAACCCCAGGGTCGAGAGGAAAACTGTTTTTT.

The genes are TRBV24-1 and TRBJ2-5; tentative D call: TRBD1 (5 bases). Trimming cost V 4 bases and J 4 bases, with 18 bases left between them. CDR1 and CDR2 from the germline V gene are KGHDR and SFDVKD. This CDR3 has 16 amino acids. The CDR3: CATSDSSPEGVETQYF. CDR3 sequence (DNA): TGTGCCACCAGTGACTCAAGTCCGGAAGGGGTAGAGACCCAGTACTTC.

J is TRBJ2-3 and V is TRBV29-1; D is perhaps TRBD2 (6 bases). The V gene's germline CDR1 is SQVTM and CDR2 ANQGSEA. CDR3 size: 17 residues. The V and J ends lost 0 bases and 12 bases respectively, with 28 bases between them. This chain's CDR3 is CSVEDGQKRGSGAGQYF. The CDR3 DNA sequence: TGCAGCGTTGAAGATGGGCAAAAGCGTGGGAGCGGAGCGGGTCAGTATTTT.

The sample holds a few counts of this clone. The chain joins TRBV9 to TRBJ1-4; possible D gene TRBD1, 6 bases. The CDR3 is 15 amino acids. Trimming left V 4 bases short and J 3 bases short, with 13 bases between. Germline CDR1 and CDR2: SGDLS and YYNGEE. Here the CDR3 reads CASSPLDRPNEKLFF. In DNA form, the CDR3 reads TGTGCCAGCAGCCCCCTCGACAGGCCTAATGAAAAACTGTTTTTT. Supplemented by reference TRBV9 and TRBJ1-4, the full variable domain reads DSGVTQTPKHLITATGQRVTLRCSPRSGDLSVYWYQQSLDQGLQFLIQYYNGEERAKGNILERFSAQQFPDLHSELNLSSLELGDSALYFCASSPLDRPNEKLFFGSGTQLSVL.

CDR3 nucleotide sequence: TGTGCCAGCAGGAGGCAGGGATACACTGAAGCTTTCTTT. This translates into CASRRQGYTEAFF. The V call is TRBV28, the J call TRBJ1-1, with a weak D call TRBD1 (5 bases). Germline loops: CDR1 MDHEN, CDR2 SYDVKM. This CDR3 has 13 amino acids. V lost 6 bases and J 3 bases, leaving 11 bases between the germline ends.

J is TRBJ2-3 and V is TRBV2; D gene uncertain. Germline V lookup: CDR1 SNHLY, CDR2 FYNNEI. This CDR3 contains 14 residues. V was pared by 4 bases and J by 0 bases, with 8 bases between. The CDR3 sequence is CASSVFLSTDTQYF. In DNA, the CDR3 is TGTGCCAGCAGTGTGTTTCTAAGCACAGATACGCAGTATTTT.

This rearrangement joins TRBV3-1 (or the pseudogene TRBV3-2) to TRBJ2-1; 8 positions match TRBD2. V was clipped by 4 bases and J by 5 bases; unmatched bases: 10. The CDR3 totals 16 residues. CDR1 and CDR2 (germline): LGHDT, YNNKEL (reference sequence). CDR3 nucleotides: TGTGCCAGCAGCCCCAGCGGGAGTTTATTTAACAATGAGCAGTTCTTC. It is translated as CASSPSGSLFNNEQFF.

V and J are TRBV11-2 and TRBJ2-2; no reliable D call. Germline values: CDR1 SGHAT, CDR2 FQNNGV. Trimming took off 0 bases at V and 0 bases at J, with 5 bases between the two ends. The CDR3 is 15 amino acids. Here the CDR3 DNA reads TGTGCCAGCAGCTTAGACGGGTCGAACACCGGGGAGCTGTTTTTT. It translates to CASSLDGSNTGELFF.

The chain is built from TRBV3-1 (or the pseudogene TRBV3-2) and TRBJ2-2; 11 positions agree with TRBD2. Germline CDR1 reads LGHDT; CDR2 reads YNNKEL (reference sequence). CDR3 length equals 21 residues. Trimming removed 3 bases from V and 3 bases from J; junction bases left unmatched: 18. CDR3 sequence: CASSQKGGDKGLADDTGELFF. As DNA, the CDR3 is TGTGCCAGCAGCCAGAAGGGGGGGGATAAGGGACTAGCGGATGACACCGGGGAGCTGTTTTTT.

This clone was seen once. The chain couples TRBV18 to TRBJ1-4; D is unresolved. V gave up 2 bases and J gave up 5 bases, with 3 bases separating them. The germline CDR1 and CDR2 sequences are KGHSH and LQKENI. The CDR3 runs to 12 residues. The CDR3 coding sequence is TGTGCCAGCTCACCAGCGAATGAAAAACTGTTTTTT. Residues: CASSPANEKLFF.

The CDR3 protein is CLGRGPPQHF. CDR3 DNA sequence: TGTCTTGGCAGGGGACCGCCCCAGCATTTT. This chain connects TRBV5-3 to TRBJ1-5; weak D call: TRBD1 (6 bases). TRBV5-3 is an open reading frame, and its role is uncertain. This CDR3 is built from 10 residues.

The rearrangement uses TRBV28 and TRBJ1-1, with 9 nucleotides matching TRBD1. From germline, CDR1 is MDHEN and CDR2 SYDVKM. With 5 bases clipped from V and 4 bases from J, the junction kept 5 bases outside the gene matches. The CDR3 is 14 amino acids. This CDR3 is CASSLTGGVTEAFF. The DNA of the CDR3 is TGTGCCAGCAGTCTGACAGGGGGTGTCACTGAAGCTTTCTTT.

This chain joins TRBV14 and TRBJ2-3, with 7 bases matching TRBD2. Trimming took 2 bases from V and 3 from J; bases not matched to a gene: 5. The germline V gene has CDR1 SGHDN and CDR2 FVKESK. CDR3 length: 15 residues. CDR3 coding DNA: TGTGCCAGCAGCCAATTGGGAGGGGCAACAGATACGCAGTATTTT. Amino acid sequence: CASSQLGGATDTQYF.

This chain uses TRBV6-6 with TRBJ2-2; D may be TRBD2 (6 bases). CDR3 length: 14 residues. With 6 bases removed from V and 2 bases from J, the gap between germline ends came to 10 bases. Germline V gene lookup returns CDR1 MNHNY and CDR2 SVGAGI (reference sequence). The DNA for the CDR3 is TGTGCCAGCAGCGTGCGGGGAAACACCGGGGAGCTGTTTTTT. Amino acid sequence: CASSVRGNTGELFF.

V usage is TRBV15 and J usage is TRBJ1-2; possible D gene TRBD1, 6 bases. The germline V gene has CDR1 LNHNV and CDR2 YYDKDF (reference sequence). The CDR3 covers 15 residues. The V gene lost 0 bases and the J gene lost 4 bases, with 12 bases spanning the gap. The CDR3 DNA reads as TGTGCCACCAGCAGAGAAGTGGGGGCGGGCTATGGCTACACCTTC. Amino acid sequence: CATSREVGAGYGYTF.

The chain couples TRBV19 to TRBJ1-2; no clear D. V was pared by 4 bases and J by 6 bases, with 12 bases between. Germline V gene sequence: CDR1 LNHDA, CDR2 SQIVND (reference sequence). This CDR3 has 13 amino acids. CDR3 nucleotides: TGTGCCAGTAGTACCCCCCGGCAGGATGGCTACACCTTC. The encoded protein is CASSTPRQDGYTF.

The chain uses TRBV7-2 and TRBJ2-7, with 9 bases lining up with TRBD2. Germline CDR1 reads SGHTA; CDR2 reads FQGNSA. The CDR3 runs to 15 residues. With V trimmed by 1 base and J by 6 bases, 7 bases remained unmatched. The CDR3 here is CASSLGLAGTSEQYF. Here the CDR3 DNA reads TGTGCCAGCAGCTTAGGTCTAGCGGGAACCTCCGAGCAGTACTTC. Full variable domain (outside the CDR3, taken from reference TRBV7-2 and TRBJ2-7): GAGVSQSPSNKVTEKGKDVELRCDPISGHTALYWYRQSLGQGLEFLIYFQGNSAPDKSGLPSDRFSAERTGGSVSTLTIQRTQQEDSAVYLCASSLGLAGTSEQYFGPGTRLTVT.